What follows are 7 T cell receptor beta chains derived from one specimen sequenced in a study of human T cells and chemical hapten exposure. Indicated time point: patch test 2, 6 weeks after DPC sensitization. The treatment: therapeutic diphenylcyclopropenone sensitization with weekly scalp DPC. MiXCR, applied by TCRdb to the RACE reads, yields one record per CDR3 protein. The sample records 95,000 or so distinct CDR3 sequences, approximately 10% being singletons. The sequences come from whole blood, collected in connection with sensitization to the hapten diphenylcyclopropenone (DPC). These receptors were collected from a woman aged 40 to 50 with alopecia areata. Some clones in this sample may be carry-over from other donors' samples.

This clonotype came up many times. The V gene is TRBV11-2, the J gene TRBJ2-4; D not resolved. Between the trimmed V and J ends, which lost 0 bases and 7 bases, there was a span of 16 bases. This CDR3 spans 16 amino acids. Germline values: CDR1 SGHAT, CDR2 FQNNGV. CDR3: CASSLEKTPLTNIQYF. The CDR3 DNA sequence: TGTGCCAGCAGCTTAGAGAAGACCCCTCTAACCAACATTCAGTACTTC.

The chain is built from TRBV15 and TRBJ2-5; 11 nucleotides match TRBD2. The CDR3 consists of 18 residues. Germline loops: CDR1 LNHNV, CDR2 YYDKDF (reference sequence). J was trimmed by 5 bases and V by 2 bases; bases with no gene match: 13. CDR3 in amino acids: CATSRRPTSGRGGETQYF. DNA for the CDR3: TGTGCCACCAGCAGACGTCCCACTAGCGGGAGAGGGGGGGAGACCCAGTACTTC.

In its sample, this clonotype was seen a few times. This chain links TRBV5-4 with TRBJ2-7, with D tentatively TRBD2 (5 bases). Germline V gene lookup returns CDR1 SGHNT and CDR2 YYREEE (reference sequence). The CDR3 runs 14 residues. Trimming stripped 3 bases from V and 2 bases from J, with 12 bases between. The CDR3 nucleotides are TGTGCCAGCAGCTCCGGACTGGTCCCCTACGAGCAGTACTTC. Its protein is CASSSGLVPYEQYF.

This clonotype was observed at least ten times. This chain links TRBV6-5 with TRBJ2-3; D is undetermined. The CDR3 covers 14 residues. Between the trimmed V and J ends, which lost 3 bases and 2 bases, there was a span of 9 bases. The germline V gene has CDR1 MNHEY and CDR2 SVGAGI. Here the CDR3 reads CASSYRSDTDTQYF. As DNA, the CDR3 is TGTGCCAGCAGTTATCGGAGTGACACAGATACGCAGTATTTT.

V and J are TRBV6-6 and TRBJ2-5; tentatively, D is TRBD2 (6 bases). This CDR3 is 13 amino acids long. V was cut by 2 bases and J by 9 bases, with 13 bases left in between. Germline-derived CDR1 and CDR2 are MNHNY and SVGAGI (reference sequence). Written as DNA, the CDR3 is TGTGCCAGCAGTTACGGGACTGGGGGGTCCCAGTACTTC. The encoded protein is CASSYGTGGSQYF.

CDR3 residues: CASRGLQGPYNEQFF. The DNA of the CDR3 is TGTGCCAGCCGCGGCCTACAGGGCCCCTACAATGAGCAGTTCTTC. V and J are TRBV7-8 and TRBJ2-1; D is possibly TRBD1 (6 bases). The V and J ends lost 8 bases and 2 bases respectively, with 16 bases between them. Germline values: CDR1 SGHVS, CDR2 FQNEAQ. The CDR3 has 15 residues.

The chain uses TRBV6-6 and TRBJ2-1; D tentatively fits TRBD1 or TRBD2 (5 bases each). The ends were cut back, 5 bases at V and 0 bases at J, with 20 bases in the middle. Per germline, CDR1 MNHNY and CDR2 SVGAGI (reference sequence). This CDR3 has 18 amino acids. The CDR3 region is CASSPHRDPESSYNEQFF. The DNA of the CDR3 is TGTGCCAGCAGTCCCCACCGGGACCCCGAAAGCTCCTACAATGAGCAGTTCTTC.